This TCR beta chain was recovered during a study of cytomegalovirus exposure and HLA in healthy donors. This PCR relied on a set of 60 Vbeta primers and 13 Jbeta primers. Profiled with immunoSEQ multiplex PCR; TCRdb holds only in-frame clones, not every one. This sample has more than 150,000 clones; roughly 88% occur once, and the top ten carry under 1.5%. V lost 4 bases and J lost 0; bases outside the gene matches: 4. The length of the CDR3 is 17 residues. Per germline, CDR1 SGDLS and CDR2 YYNGEE. Sequencing was performed on PBMCs. The sequence was collected from a girl aged 2 to 10 in good health and CMV-seropositive. The gene calls are TRBV9 and TRBJ2-1; TRBD2 aligns across 13 bases. CDR3 protein: CASSTGLAGVSYNEQFF. Written as DNA, the CDR3 is TGTGCCAGCAGCACCGGACTAGCGGGGGTCTCCTACAATGAGCAGTTCTTC.